Below, 29 T cell receptor beta chains from the same sample are listed, as sequenced in a study of Tregs in tolerant kidney transplant recipients. This table comes from immunoSEQ multiplex PCR, and its TCRdb copy is limited to in-frame clones, with some not included. The sample has approximately 47,000 clones; roughly 87% are singletons. The nonmyeloablative bone marrow transplants came from related graft donors, with transient mixed chimerism. The input for sequencing was CD8+ T cells from blood (PBMCs), taken 12 months after the transplant. The receptors derive from a human patient who received a combined kidney and bone marrow transplant. Some of the T cells may derive from the graft donor.

CDR3 amino acids: CSVVGGPGELFF. The DNA for the CDR3 is TGCAGCGTTGTGGGGGGTCCCGGGGAGCTGTTTTTT. The rearrangement joins TRBV29-1 to TRBJ2-2, with a tentative D call TRBD2 (6 bases). V was cut by 4 bases and J by 6 bases, with 9 bases left in between. Germline values: CDR1 SQVTM, CDR2 ANQGSEA. The CDR3 contains 12 residues.

This clone was detected once. At the DNA level, this CDR3 is encoded by other sequences in the same sample as well. This chain connects TRBV27 to TRBJ2-1; 11 nucleotides align to TRBD2. Germline assignment: CDR1 MNHEY and CDR2 SMNVEV (reference sequence). This CDR3 has 16 residues. V lost 6 bases to trimming and J lost 3 bases; unmatched junction nucleotides: 7. This CDR3 reads CASSRGTSGSYNEQFF. The CDR3 DNA reads TGTGCCAGCAGCCGGGGAACTAGCGGGAGCTACAATGAGCAGTTCTTC.

In this sample, this clone turned up once. The J gene is TRBJ2-3, the V gene TRBV10-3; D remains ambiguous. V lost 2 bases and J lost 2, with 8 bases in between. Looked up from germline, CDR1 is ENHRY and CDR2 is SYGVKD. The CDR3 is 14 amino acids. The CDR3: CAISEQAFTDTQYF. CDR3 bases: TGTGCCATCAGTGAGCAGGCATTCACAGATACGCAGTATTTT.

The chain links TRBV30 to TRBJ2-1, with TRBD2 matching 9 bases. This CDR3 is built from 16 residues. V lost 2 bases and J lost 3; bases outside the gene matches: 8. Germline values: CDR1 GTSNPN, CDR2 SVGIG (reference sequence). CDR3 sequence reads: CAWSPGAGGFYNEQFF. The DNA of the CDR3 is TGTGCCTGGAGTCCCGGAGCGGGGGGATTCTACAATGAGCAGTTCTTC.

The chain has TRBV27 and TRBJ2-1; 14 bases map to TRBD2. In germline, CDR1 is MNHEY, CDR2 SMNVEV (reference sequence). The CDR3 sequence is 13 residues long. J was trimmed by 9 bases and V by 6 bases; bases with no gene match: 1. The CDR3 here is CASRGLAGGEQFF. CDR3 nucleotides: TGTGCCAGCAGAGGACTAGCGGGAGGTGAGCAGTTCTTC.

This chain joins TRBV4-1 and TRBJ2-7; 7 bases fit TRBD1. The CDR3 has 14 amino acids. Unmatched junction bases numbered 8, after V lost 3 bases and J lost 6 bases. Looked up from germline, CDR1 is MGHRA and CDR2 is YSYEKL. In DNA form, the CDR3 reads TGCGCCAGCAGCCAGGGGACAGCCCTTAGCGAGCAGTACTTC. It yields the protein CASSQGTALSEQYF.

J is TRBJ2-6 and V is TRBV5-1, with D perhaps matching TRBD2 (6 bases). Per germline, CDR1 SGHRS and CDR2 YFSETQ. Trimming left V 7 bases short and J 0 bases short, with 11 bases between. The CDR3 totals 15 residues. The CDR3: CASRDSLSGANVLTF. The DNA of the CDR3 is TGCGCCAGCCGGGACTCCCTCTCTGGGGCCAACGTCCTGACTTTC.

V usage is TRBV6-1 and J usage is TRBJ2-1; 8 bases match TRBD2. Per germline, CDR1 MNHNS and CDR2 SASEGT. V trimming: 4 bases; J trimming: 4 bases; junction bases outside the gene matches: 9. The CDR3 covers 16 residues. The CDR3 DNA reads TGTGCCAGCAGTGTGGGGTGGTTAGCGGGATACAATGAGCAGTTCTTC. Its protein product is CASSVGWLAGYNEQFF.

The V and J genes are TRBV6-1 and TRBJ2-7; 13 nucleotides line up with TRBD2. This CDR3 is built from 15 residues. Germline lookup yields CDR1 MNHNS and CDR2 SASEGT. Losses at the gene ends were 4 bases for V and 2 bases for J; bases not matched to a gene: 2. DNA of the CDR3: TGTGCCAGCAGTGCAACTAGCGGGGGGGCCTACGAGCAGTACTTC. As protein: CASSATSGGAYEQYF.

Of note for this clone: Other DNA sequences in the sample encode the same CDR3. This chain links TRBV19 with TRBJ2-7, with 12 bases fitting TRBD1. Germline CDR1 and CDR2: LNHDA and SQIVND (reference sequence). The CDR3 is 15 residues long. J lost 3 bases, V lost 5 bases, and 5 bases had no gene match. The CDR3 nucleotides are TGTGCCAGTAGTCCAGGGACAGGGGGCTTCTACGAGCAGTACTTC. It specifies CASSPGTGGFYEQYF.

The V and J genes are TRBV7-6 and TRBJ2-7, with TRBD2 matching over 8 bases. Germline trimming cut 4 bases from V and 0 bases from J; bases unmatched to any gene: 5. CDR1 is SGHVS and CDR2 is FNYEAQ in the germline V gene. The CDR3 extends over 15 amino acids. The CDR3 bases are TGTGCCAGCAGCTACCTCGGGGGGGCCTCCTACGAGCAGTACTTC. Residues: CASSYLGGASYEQYF.

This clone was found a few times. The chain joins TRBV7-9 to TRBJ1-4; 9 bases map to TRBD1. V gave up 5 bases and J gave up 8 bases; unmatched junction bases: 6. Germline V CDR1 and CDR2: SEHNR, FQNEAQ (reference sequence). The CDR3 has 14 amino acids. The CDR3 coding sequence is TGTGCCAGCAGCGACAGGGGGGTTGGGGAAAAACTGTTTTTT. Translating it yields CASSDRGVGEKLFF.

V usage is TRBV7-9 and J usage is TRBJ2-3; D possibly corresponds to TRBD2 (5 bases). The V and J ends lost 7 bases and 4 bases respectively, with 12 bases between them. Germline V gene lookup returns CDR1 SEHNR and CDR2 FQNEAQ (reference sequence). The CDR3 sequence is 13 residues long. CDR3 DNA: TGTGCCAGCACCGACCCCGGGGCAGATACGCAGTATTTT. It yields the protein CASTDPGADTQYF.

This clone was observed once. This chain joins TRBV9 and TRBJ2-1, with 9 bases identical to TRBD1. The ends lost 4 bases at V and 6 bases at J; junction bases unmatched: 8. The CDR3 covers 15 residues. Germline V gene sequence: CDR1 SGDLS, CDR2 YYNGEE. This chain's CDR3 is CASSFRDRASNEQFF. CDR3 in DNA: TGTGCCAGCAGCTTCCGGGACAGGGCCTCCAATGAGCAGTTCTTC.

The chain carries TRBV14 and TRBJ1-3; no definite D call. V dropped 1 base and J dropped 0 bases, with 7 bases sitting between them. Germline lookup yields CDR1 SGHDN and CDR2 FVKESK. The CDR3 loop spans 15 amino acids. CDR3 in amino acids: CASSQGAFSGNTIYF. DNA for the CDR3: TGTGCCAGCAGCCAAGGGGCCTTCTCTGGAAACACCATATATTTT.

This chain connects TRBV19 to TRBJ2-3; D not certain. The CDR3 loop spans 13 amino acids. V was clipped by 4 bases and J by 0 bases, with 5 bases between them. The germline V gene encodes CDR1 LNHDA and CDR2 SQIVND (reference sequence). Written as DNA, the CDR3 is TGTGCCAGTAGTACCCTTAGCACAGATACGCAGTATTTT. Its protein is CASSTLSTDTQYF.

The chain recombines TRBV28 with TRBJ2-3; D ambiguous. Germline CDR1 MDHEN, CDR2 SYDVKM. V lost 7 bases to trimming and J lost 2 bases, with 13 bases between them. The CDR3 contains 14 residues. This CDR3 is CASTVESSTDTQYF. In DNA, the CDR3 is TGTGCCAGCACCGTAGAGAGCTCCACAGATACGCAGTATTTT.

This sequence joins TRBV2 and TRBJ1-2; the match to TRBD1 covers 9 bases. Trimming at V came to 6 bases and at J to 4 bases, leaving 6 bases not matched to a gene. Germline lookup yields CDR1 SNHLY and CDR2 FYNNEI. The CDR3 consists of 14 residues. CDR3 bases: TGTGCCAGCAGACAGGACAGGGGCCTCTATGGCTACACCTTC. Protein: CASRQDRGLYGYTF.

This chain links TRBV20-1 with TRBJ2-1, with D tentatively TRBD2 (6 bases). Deletions cut 8 bases from V and 9 bases from J, with 8 bases between. CDR1 and CDR2 (germline): DFQATT, SNEGSKA (reference sequence). The CDR3 runs to 9 residues. This chain's CDR3 is CSSGGEQFF. For the CDR3, the DNA is TGCAGTTCCGGGGGTGAGCAGTTCTTC.

This clone showed up just once. This chain connects TRBV19 to TRBJ2-1, with D perhaps TRBD2 (7 bases). V lost 5 bases and J lost 0, with 14 bases in between. CDR1 is LNHDA and CDR2 is SQIVND in the germline V gene (reference sequence). CDR3 length: 16 residues. The CDR3 coding sequence is TGTGCCAGTAGTTTCGGGGGGCGGAGCTCCTACAATGAGCAGTTCTTC. Its translation is CASSFGGRSSYNEQFF.

The chain couples TRBV27 to TRBJ2-5; TRBD2 matches 13 bases. The J segment lost 5 bases and the V segment lost 5 bases, leaving 11 bases of the junction unmatched. The CDR3 consists of 17 residues. Per the germline V gene, CDR1 is MNHEY and CDR2 is SMNVEV (reference sequence). The CDR3: CASSITWTSGSFETQYF. The DNA of the CDR3 is TGTGCCAGCAGTATCACCTGGACTAGCGGGAGTTTTGAGACCCAGTACTTC.

This chain connects TRBV5-1 to TRBJ2-5; D is unresolved. The CDR3 sequence is 11 residues long. From germline, CDR1 is SGHRS and CDR2 YFSETQ. The germline V and J ends were trimmed by 3 bases and 2 bases, with 2 bases remaining between them. The CDR3 DNA sequence: TGCGCCAGCAGCTCGCAAGAGACCCAGTACTTC. It translates to CASSSQETQYF. Combining the CDR3 with reference TRBV5-1 and TRBJ2-5 gives the whole variable domain KAGVTQTPRYLIKTRGQQVTLSCSPISGHRSVSWYQQTPGQGLQFLFEYFSETQRNKGNFPGRFSGRQFSNSRSEMNVSTLELGDSALYLCASSSQETQYFGPGTRLLVL.

The gene calls are TRBV7-9 and TRBJ2-7, with 10 bases matching TRBD2. In germline, CDR1 is SEHNR, CDR2 FQNEAQ (reference sequence). J lost 4 bases, V lost 4 bases, and 4 bases had no gene match. The CDR3 is 14 residues long. This CDR3 reads CASSSVAGGYEQYF. As DNA, the CDR3 is TGTGCCAGCAGCTCGGTAGCGGGAGGTTACGAGCAGTACTTC.

V is TRBV27 and J is TRBJ1-5, with TRBD1 matching 10 bases. The CDR3 spans 16 residues. Unmatched junction bases numbered 7, after V lost 2 bases and J lost 6 bases. In germline, CDR1 is MNHEY, CDR2 SMNVEV (reference sequence). As DNA, the CDR3 is TGTGCCAGCAGTTTAGGAGTAGGGACAGGGGCTCAGCCCCAGCATTTT. It translates to CASSLGVGTGAQPQHF.

The chain uses TRBV5-8 and TRBJ2-3, with TRBD2 matching over 7 bases. The CDR3 is made up of 16 amino acids. CDR1 SGHTS and CDR2 YDEGEE come from the germline V gene. Trimming at V came to 8 bases and at J to 2 bases, leaving 14 bases not matched to a gene. This chain's CDR3 is CASPPTGGPPTDTQYF. The CDR3 nucleotides read TGTGCCAGTCCCCCCACGGGGGGTCCTCCCACAGATACGCAGTATTTT.

This sequence joins TRBV2 and TRBJ2-1; possibly TRBD2 for D (5 bases). The germline V and J ends were trimmed by 6 bases and 8 bases, with 14 bases remaining between them. CDR1 and CDR2 (germline): SNHLY, FYNNEI. This CDR3 is 13 amino acids long. DNA for the CDR3: TGTGCCAGCAGGGTACTAGTTGTTGATGAGCAGTTCTTC. Amino acid sequence: CASRVLVVDEQFF.

The chain uses TRBV6-1 and TRBJ2-5; D might be TRBD1 (5 bases). This CDR3 is built from 18 residues. V lost 2 bases and J lost 0, with 19 bases in between. The germline CDR1 and CDR2 sequences are MNHNS and SASEGT. The CDR3 spells CASSEWGTGPPYQETQYF. DNA for the CDR3: TGTGCCAGCAGTGAATGGGGAACAGGTCCCCCGTACCAAGAGACCCAGTACTTC.

The chain combines TRBV27 with TRBJ1-2, with 7 bases fitting TRBD1. The CDR3 sequence is 13 residues long. The germline CDR1 and CDR2 sequences are MNHEY and SMNVEV (reference sequence). The junction had 8 bases not matched to a gene; V was cut back by 5 bases and J by 8 bases. CDR3: CASSLATGEGYTF. CDR3 DNA sequence: TGTGCCAGCAGTCTAGCTACAGGGGAGGGCTACACCTTC.

The J gene is TRBJ2-1, the V gene TRBV2; a possible D gene is TRBD2 (6 bases). Germline V gene data show CDR1 as SNHLY and CDR2 as FYNNEI. The CDR3 has 17 residues. The V gene lost 4 bases and the J gene lost 4 bases, with 20 bases spanning the gap. The DNA for the CDR3 is TGTGCCAGCAGTGGGGGATTTGGGGCGGGACCTTACAATGAGCAGTTCTTC. Protein: CASSGGFGAGPYNEQFF.